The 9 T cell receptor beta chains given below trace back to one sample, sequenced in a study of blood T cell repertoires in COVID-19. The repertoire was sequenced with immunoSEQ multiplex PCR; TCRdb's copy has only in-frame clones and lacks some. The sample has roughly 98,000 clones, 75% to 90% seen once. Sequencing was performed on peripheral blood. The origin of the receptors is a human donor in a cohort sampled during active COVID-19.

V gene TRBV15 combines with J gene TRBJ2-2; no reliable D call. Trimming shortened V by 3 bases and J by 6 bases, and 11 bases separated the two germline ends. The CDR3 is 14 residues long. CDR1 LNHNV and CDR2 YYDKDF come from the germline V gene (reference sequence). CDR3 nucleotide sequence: TGTGCCACCAGCAGCTTCCGGGTCGCCGGGGAGCTGTTTTTT. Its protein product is CATSSFRVAGELFF.

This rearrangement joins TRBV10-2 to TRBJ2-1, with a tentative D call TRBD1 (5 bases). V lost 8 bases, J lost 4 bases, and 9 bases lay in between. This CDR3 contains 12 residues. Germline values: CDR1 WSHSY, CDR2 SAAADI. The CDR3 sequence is CASQGSYNEQFF. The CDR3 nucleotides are TGCGCCAGCCAGGGTTCATACAATGAGCAGTTCTTC.

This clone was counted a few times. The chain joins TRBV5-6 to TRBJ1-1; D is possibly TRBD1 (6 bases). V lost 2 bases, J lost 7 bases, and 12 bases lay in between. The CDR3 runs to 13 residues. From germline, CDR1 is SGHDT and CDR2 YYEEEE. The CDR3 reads CASSFLRGSEAFF. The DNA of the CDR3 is TGTGCCAGCAGCTTTCTCAGGGGTAGTGAAGCTTTCTTT.

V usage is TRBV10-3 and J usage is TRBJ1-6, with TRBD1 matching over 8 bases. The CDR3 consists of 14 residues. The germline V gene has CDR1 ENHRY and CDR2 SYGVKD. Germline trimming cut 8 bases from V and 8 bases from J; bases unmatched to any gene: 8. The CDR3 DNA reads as TGTGCCATCCGGGAACAGGGGGTTTATTCACCCCTCCACTTT. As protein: CAIREQGVYSPLHF.

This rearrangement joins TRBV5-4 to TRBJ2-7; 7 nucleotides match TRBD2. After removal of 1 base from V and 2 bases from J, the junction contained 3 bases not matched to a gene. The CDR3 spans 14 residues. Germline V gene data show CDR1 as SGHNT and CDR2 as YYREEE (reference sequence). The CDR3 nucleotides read TGTGCCAGCAGCTTGACAGCGGGGCCCTACGAGCAGTACTTC. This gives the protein CASSLTAGPYEQYF.

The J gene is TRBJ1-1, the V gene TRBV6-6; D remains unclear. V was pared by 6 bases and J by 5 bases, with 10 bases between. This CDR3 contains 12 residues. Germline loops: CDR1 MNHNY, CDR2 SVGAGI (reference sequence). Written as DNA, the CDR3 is TGTGCCAGCAGGGAGGCGGGAACTGAAGCTTTCTTT. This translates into CASREAGTEAFF.

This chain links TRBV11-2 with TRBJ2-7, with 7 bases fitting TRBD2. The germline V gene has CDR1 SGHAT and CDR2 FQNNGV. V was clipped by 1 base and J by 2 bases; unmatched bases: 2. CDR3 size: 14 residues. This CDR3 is CASSLAGGPYEQYF. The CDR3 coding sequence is TGTGCCAGCAGCTTAGCGGGGGGACCCTACGAGCAGTACTTC. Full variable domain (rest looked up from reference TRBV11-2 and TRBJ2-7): EAGVAQSPRYKIIEKRQSVAFWCNPISGHATLYWYQQILGQGPKLLIQFQNNGVVDDSQLPKDRFSAERLKGVDSTLKIQPAKLEDSAVYLCASSLAGGPYEQYFGPGTRLTVT.

The CDR3 DNA sequence: TGTGCCAGCAGTACCCGGACAGGGCGAAACACTGAAGCTTTCTTT. It codes for CASSTRTGRNTEAFF. This chain joins TRBV6-5 and TRBJ1-1, with 8 bases identical to TRBD1. Trimming took 5 bases from V and 2 from J; bases not matched to a gene: 7. Germline CDR1 MNHEY, CDR2 SVGAGI. The CDR3 length is 15 residues.

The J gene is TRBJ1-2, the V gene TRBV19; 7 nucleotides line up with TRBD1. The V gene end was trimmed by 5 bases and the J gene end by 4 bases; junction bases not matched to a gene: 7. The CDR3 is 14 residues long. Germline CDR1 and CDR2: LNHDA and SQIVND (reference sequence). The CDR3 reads CASSVGQQFYGYTF. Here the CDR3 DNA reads TGTGCCAGTAGTGTGGGACAGCAATTCTATGGCTACACCTTC.